The 9 T cell receptor beta chains given below trace back to one sample, sequenced in a study of shared clonotypes between healthy human individuals. Some clones are missing from TCRdb's copy, which holds only in-frame ones; the method was immunoSEQ multiplex PCR. The repertoire has hundreds of thousands of clones, 60% to 80% of them found once; the top ten carry about 2%. The sequenced sample was memory CD4+ T cells sorted from blood. Regarding subset: CD45RA-negative fraction. The source of these receptors is a woman aged 30 to 39 in good health.

This sequence joins TRBV7-2 and TRBJ2-3; 7 bases match TRBD2. The V gene's germline CDR1 is SGHTA and CDR2 FQGNSA. The CDR3 runs 17 residues. With 5 bases clipped from V and 1 base from J, the junction kept 12 bases outside the gene matches. The CDR3 sequence is CASSPRLAGAGTDTQYF. CDR3 nucleotide sequence: TGTGCCAGCAGCCCTCGACTAGCCGGAGCCGGCACAGATACGCAGTATTTT.

The chain employs TRBV7-9 and TRBJ1-5, with 10 bases aligning to TRBD1. Trimming at V came to 8 bases and at J to 5 bases, leaving 3 bases not matched to a gene. The CDR3 consists of 13 residues. CDR1 and CDR2 from the germline V gene are SEHNR and FQNEAQ (reference sequence). The CDR3 here is CASAGTGDQPQHF. The CDR3 region has the DNA TGTGCCAGCGCCGGGACAGGGGATCAGCCCCAGCATTTT.

The chain couples TRBV27 to TRBJ2-7; 7 bases are a match to TRBD1. After removal of 4 bases from V and 2 bases from J, the junction contained 11 bases not matched to a gene. CDR3 length equals 16 residues. Germline CDR1 and CDR2: MNHEY and SMNVEV (reference sequence). This CDR3 is CASSSVGQTPAYEQYF. The CDR3 DNA sequence: TGTGCCAGCAGTTCCGTGGGACAGACTCCGGCCTACGAGCAGTACTTC.

The CDR3 region is CASSQLSQPYEQYF. CDR3 DNA sequence: TGCGCCAGCAGCCAACTGAGTCAGCCCTACGAGCAGTACTTC. The rearrangement uses TRBV4-1 and TRBJ2-7; D is ambiguous. CDR1 is MGHRA, CDR2 YSYEKL, per germline. The CDR3 covers 14 residues. The ends were cut back, 2 bases at V and 2 bases at J, with 10 bases in the middle.

V is TRBV5-1 and J is TRBJ1-1; D is perhaps TRBD1 (6 bases). This CDR3 spans 13 amino acids. V was pared by 3 bases and J by 6 bases, with 12 bases between. The V gene's germline CDR1 is SGHRS and CDR2 YFSETQ. The CDR3 region has the DNA TGCGCCAGCAGCTCACAGGGAGGCTCTGAAGCTTTCTTT. It translates to CASSSQGGSEAFF.

This clone occurred many times. Relative to the germline gene, one junction end is altered; a read error may explain this. This chain links TRBV15 with TRBJ1-1; no reliable D call. The CDR3 totals 16 residues. Germline CDR1 is LNHNV and CDR2 is YYDKDF (reference sequence). DNA for the CDR3: TGTGCCACCAGCCGAGAATTAACGGATCTGAACACTGAAGCTTTCTTT. Residues: CATSRELTDLNTEAFF.

The chain links TRBV7-9 to TRBJ1-2; no clear D gene. CDR1 and CDR2 from the germline V gene are SEHNR and FQNEAQ (reference sequence). The V end lost 1 base, the J end lost 5 bases, and 8 bases lay between the germline ends. The CDR3 extends over 13 amino acids. For the CDR3, the DNA is TGTGCCAGCAGCTTAGTCGGGCCTTATGGCTACACCTTC. Translating it yields CASSLVGPYGYTF.

This chain joins TRBV29-1 and TRBJ2-3, with 7 bases lining up with TRBD1. This CDR3 contains 14 residues. In germline, CDR1 is SQVTM, CDR2 ANQGSEA. The V segment lost 4 bases and the J segment 4 bases; nucleotides outside the gene matches: 8. CDR3 sequence (DNA): TGCAGCGTTGTGGTTGGACAGGCCGCAGATACGCAGTATTTT. This encodes CSVVVGQAADTQYF.

The chain has TRBV19 and TRBJ1-5, with a weak D call TRBD1 (6 bases). There are 15 residues in the CDR3. CDR1 and CDR2 from the germline V gene are LNHDA and SQIVND (reference sequence). V was shortened by 1 base and J by 5 bases, with 12 bases between the two germline ends. CDR3 protein: CASSIGVGGHQPQHF. The DNA of the CDR3 is TGTGCCAGTAGTATAGGGGTAGGGGGACATCAGCCCCAGCATTTT.